Sequencing of this T cell receptor (beta chain) was carried out in a study of blood T cell repertoires in COVID-19. Study-level information: Material from acute and convalescent COVID-19 was sourced from the United States, Italy and Spain.

This clone was observed once. V gave up 8 bases and J gave up 4 bases; unmatched junction bases: 15. Germline loops: CDR1 SGHRS, CDR2 YFSETQ. This CDR3 region has 16 residues. Libraries were prepared by immunoSEQ multiplex PCR; TCRdb keeps only in-frame clonotypes and omits some of them. The sample has 150,000 or so clones, about 85% seen once. The TCR originated in a man aged 55 to 70 who had recovered from COVID-19. The rearrangement uses TRBV5-1 and TRBJ1-1; TRBD1 agrees at 9 bases. Sequenced material: peripheral blood. The CDR3 protein is CASTFGDRENPTEAFF. The CDR3 coding sequence is TGCGCCAGTACCTTCGGGGACAGGGAAAATCCCACTGAAGCTTTCTTT. Looking up the rest from reference TRBV5-1 and TRBJ1-1 gives the full variable domain: KAGVTQTPRYLIKTRGQQVTLSCSPISGHRSVSWYQQTPGQGLQFLFEYFSETQRNKGNFPGRFSGRQFSNSRSEMNVSTLELGDSALYLCASTFGDRENPTEAFFGQGTRLTVV.